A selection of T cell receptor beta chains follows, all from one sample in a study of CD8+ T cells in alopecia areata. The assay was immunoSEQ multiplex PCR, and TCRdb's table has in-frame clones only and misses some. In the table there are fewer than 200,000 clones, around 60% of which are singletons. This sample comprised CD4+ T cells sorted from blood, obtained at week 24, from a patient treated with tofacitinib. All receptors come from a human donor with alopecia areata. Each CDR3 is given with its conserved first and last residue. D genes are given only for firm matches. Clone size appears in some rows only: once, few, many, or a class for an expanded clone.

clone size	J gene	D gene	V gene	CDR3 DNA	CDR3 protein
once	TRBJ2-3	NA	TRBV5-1	TGCGCCAGCAGCCTTCAGGGCAATGTGCGGACAGATACGCAGTATTTT	CASSLQGNVRTDTQYF
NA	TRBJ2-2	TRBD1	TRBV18	TGTGCCAGCTCACCACCCGACAGGGGCACGAACACCGGGGAGCTGTTTTTT	CASSPPDRGTNTGELFF
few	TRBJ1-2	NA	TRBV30	TGTGCCTGGAGTAACAGGGACTATGGCTACACCTTC	CAWSNRDYGYTF
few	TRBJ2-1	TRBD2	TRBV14	TGTGCCAGCAGCCTGAGACTAGCTGGGGGAAAATACAATGAGCAGTTCTTC	CASSLRLAGGKYNEQFF
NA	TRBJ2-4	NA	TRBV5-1	TGCGCCAGCAGCTTGGCCCCGGGTAAAAACATTCAGTACTTC	CASSLAPGKNIQYF
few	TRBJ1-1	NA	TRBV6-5	TGTGCCAGCAGTTACCGAGGAAAACCTGAAGCTTTCTTT	CASSYRGKPEAFF
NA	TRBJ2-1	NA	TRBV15	TGTGCCACCAGCAGAGCTGGGGGCGGTATCAATGAGCAGTTCTTC	CATSRAGGGINEQFF
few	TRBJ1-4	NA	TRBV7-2	TGTGCCAGCAGCTCCCTAGGGAGGTCTAATGAAAAACTGTTTTTT	CASSSLGRSNEKLFF
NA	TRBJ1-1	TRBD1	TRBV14	TGTGCCAGCAGCCACAGGACAGGGCCTTCAACCAGAAACACTGAAGCTTTCTTT	CASSHRTGPSTRNTEAFF
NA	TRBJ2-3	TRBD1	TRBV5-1	TGCGCCAGCAGCTCCCGGGACAGCGATACGCAGTATTTT	CASSSRDSDTQYF
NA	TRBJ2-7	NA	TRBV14	TGTGCCAGCAGCCAAGGGCGCAGCTCCTACGAGCAGTACTTC	CASSQGRSSYEQYF
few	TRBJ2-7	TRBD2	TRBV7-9	TGTGCCAGCAGCTTGGGACTAGCTTTCGAGCAGTACTTC	CASSLGLAFEQYF
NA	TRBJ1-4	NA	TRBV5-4	TGTGCCAGCAGCTTCTCGGGTACAACTAATGAAAAACTGTTTTTT	CASSFSGTTNEKLFF
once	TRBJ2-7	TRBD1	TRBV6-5	TGTGCCAGCAGGGACAGGGTCCACGAGCAGTACTTC	CASRDRVHEQYF
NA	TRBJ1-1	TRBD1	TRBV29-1	TGCAGCGTTGATGGGACAGATAAGAACACTGAAGCTTTCTTT	CSVDGTDKNTEAFF
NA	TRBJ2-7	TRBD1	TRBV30	TGTGCCTGGAGTCCCGGGACAGGGGGCCGGTACTTC	CAWSPGTGGRYF
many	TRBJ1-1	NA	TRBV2	TGTGCCAGCAGTGTCGAGGGACGAATGAACACTGAAGCTTTCTTT	CASSVEGRMNTEAFF
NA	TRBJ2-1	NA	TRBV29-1	TGCAGCGTCTTCCTACAGAGCTCCTACAATGAGCAGTTCTTC	CSVFLQSSYNEQFF
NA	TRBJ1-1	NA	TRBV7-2	TGTGCCAGCAGCAGAAGACGGGGCGGTGAAGCTTTCTTT	CASSRRRGGEAFF
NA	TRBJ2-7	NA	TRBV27	TGTGCCAGCAGCCCTACACCCATGGGGCTAGACTACGAGCAGTACTTC	CASSPTPMGLDYEQYF
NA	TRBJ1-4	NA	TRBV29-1	TGCAGCGCCACCGGGACAACTAATGAAAAACTGTTTTTT	CSATGTTNEKLFF
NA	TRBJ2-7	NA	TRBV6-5	TGTGCCAGCAGTTACACCCGAGGGAGGGAGCAGTACTTC	CASSYTRGREQYF
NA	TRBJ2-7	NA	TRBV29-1	TGCAGCGTGGAGACAGGGAGGTACGAGCAGTACTTC	CSVETGRYEQYF
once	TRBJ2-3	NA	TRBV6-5	TGTGCCAGCAGTTCTACCGGGACCCTTAGCACAGATACGCAGTATTTT	CASSSTGTLSTDTQYF